There are many counts of the clone carrying this TCR beta chain. What it recognizes is unknown. These data come from a study of identical twins. Whole-study findings and limits: Abundant cord blood beta clonotypes carried fewer insertions; memory repertoires showed none.

Using its own MiXCR run on the 5' RACE reads, TCRdb lists one record per CDR3 protein. The table lists under 300,000 distinct CDR3 sequences, around 8.8% of them singletons. This CDR3 contains 15 residues. J gave up 3 bases and V 4 bases, and 5 bases lay outside the gene matches. The data were also submitted as part of a second study, on yellow fever vaccine responses in identical twins.

This TCR was sampled from a woman younger than 30 in good health. Sequencing was performed on CD8+ T cells sorted from blood. This sequence joins TRBV12-3 or TRBV12-4 and TRBJ2-1; the match to TRBD2 covers 8 bases. The CDR3 loop reads CASSSPGLGYNEQFF. For the CDR3, the DNA is TGTGCCAGCAGTTCCCCGGGACTAGGCTACAATGAGCAGTTCTTC.